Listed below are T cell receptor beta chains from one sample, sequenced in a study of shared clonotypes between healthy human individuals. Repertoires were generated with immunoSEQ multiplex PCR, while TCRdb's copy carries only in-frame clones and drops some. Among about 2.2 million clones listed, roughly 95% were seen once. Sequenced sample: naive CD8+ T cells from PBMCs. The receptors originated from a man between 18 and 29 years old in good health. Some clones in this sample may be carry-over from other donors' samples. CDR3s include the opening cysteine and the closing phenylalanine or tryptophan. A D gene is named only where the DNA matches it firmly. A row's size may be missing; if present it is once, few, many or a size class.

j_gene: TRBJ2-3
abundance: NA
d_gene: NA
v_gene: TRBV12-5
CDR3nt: TGTGCTAGTGGCATGACCAGCACAGATACGCAGTATTTT
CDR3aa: CASGMTSTDTQYF

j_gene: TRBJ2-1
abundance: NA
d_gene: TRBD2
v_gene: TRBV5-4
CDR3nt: TGTGCCAGCAGCTCGGGACTAGCGGGAGTCAATGAGCAGTTCTTC
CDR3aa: CASSSGLAGVNEQFF

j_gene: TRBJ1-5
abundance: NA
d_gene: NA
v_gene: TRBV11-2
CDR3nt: TGTGCCAGCAGCTTAGGGGGTCAGCCCCAGCATTTT
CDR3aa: CASSLGGQPQHF

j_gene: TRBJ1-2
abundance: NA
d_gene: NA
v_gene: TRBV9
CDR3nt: TGTGCCAGCAGCGTAGAAGCCGAACGAGTTTATGGCTACACCTTC
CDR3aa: CASSVEAERVYGYTF

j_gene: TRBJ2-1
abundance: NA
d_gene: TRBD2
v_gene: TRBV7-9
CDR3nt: TGTGCCAGCAGCCCACGGACTAGCGGTGATACCTACAATGAGCAGTTCTTC
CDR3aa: CASSPRTSGDTYNEQFF

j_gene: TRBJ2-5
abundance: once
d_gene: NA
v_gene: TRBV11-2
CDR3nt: TGTGCCAGCAGCTTACCCCGAGGACGGAGGGGAAGGGAGACCCAGTACTTC
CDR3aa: CASSLPRGRRGRETQYF

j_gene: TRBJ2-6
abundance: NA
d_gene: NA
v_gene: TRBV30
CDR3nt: TGTGCCTGGAGTGTAGAGGTAGGCTCTGGGGCCAACGTCCTGACTTTC
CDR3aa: CAWSVEVGSGANVLTF

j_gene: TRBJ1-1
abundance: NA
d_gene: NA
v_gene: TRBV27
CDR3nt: TGTGCCAGCAGTTTTCAGCGGCAGGAGAACACTGAAGCTTTCTTT
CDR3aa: CASSFQRQENTEAFF

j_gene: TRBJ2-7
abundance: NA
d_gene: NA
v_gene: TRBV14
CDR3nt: TGTGCCAGCAGCCTTTCGTACGACATCTCCTACGAGCAGTACTTC
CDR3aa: CASSLSYDISYEQYF

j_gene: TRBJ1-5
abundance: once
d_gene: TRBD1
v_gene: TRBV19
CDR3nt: TGTGCCACTCAGACAGGGGGAGGTCAGCCCCAGCATTTT
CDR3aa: CATQTGGGQPQHF

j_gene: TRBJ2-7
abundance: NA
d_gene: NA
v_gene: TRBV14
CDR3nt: TGTGCCAGCAGCCCGTATGGGGGCCGGGGGCAGTACTTC
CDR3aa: CASSPYGGRGQYF

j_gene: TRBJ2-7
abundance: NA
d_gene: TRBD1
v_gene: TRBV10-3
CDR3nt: TGTGCCATCAGGACTACCGGGACAGGGGGTTACGAGCAGTACTTC
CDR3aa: CAIRTTGTGGYEQYF

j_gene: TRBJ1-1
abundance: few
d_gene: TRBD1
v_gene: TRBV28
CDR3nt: TGTGCCAGCAACGCACAGGGGACCACTGAAGCTTTCTTT
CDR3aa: CASNAQGTTEAFF

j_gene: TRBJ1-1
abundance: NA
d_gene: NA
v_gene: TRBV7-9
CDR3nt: TGTGCCAGCAGCTTAGGGTCGGGCACTGAAGCTTTCTTT
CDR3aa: CASSLGSGTEAFF

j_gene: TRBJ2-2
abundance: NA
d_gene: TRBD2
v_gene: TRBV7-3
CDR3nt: TGTGCCAGCAGCCCCCGACTAGCGGTGAACACCGGGGAGCTGTTTTTT
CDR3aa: CASSPRLAVNTGELFF

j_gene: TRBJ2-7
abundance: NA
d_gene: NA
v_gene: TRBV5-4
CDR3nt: TGTGCCAGCACCTTGCCGGGTCTTCCGAACTACGAGCAGTACTTC
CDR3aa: CASTLPGLPNYEQYF

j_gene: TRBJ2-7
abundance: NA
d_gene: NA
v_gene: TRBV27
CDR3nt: TGTGCCAGCAGCCGAATCGACAACCGCTACGAGCAGTACTTC
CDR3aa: CASSRIDNRYEQYF

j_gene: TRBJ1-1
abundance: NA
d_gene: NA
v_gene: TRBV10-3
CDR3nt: TGTGCCATCAGAGTTACAGGGAACACTGAAGCTTTCTTT
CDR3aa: CAIRVTGNTEAFF

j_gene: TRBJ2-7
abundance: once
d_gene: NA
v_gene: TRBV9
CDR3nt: TGTGCCAGCAGCTCGGGGGGCAGCTCCTACGAGCAGTACTTC
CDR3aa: CASSSGGSSYEQYF

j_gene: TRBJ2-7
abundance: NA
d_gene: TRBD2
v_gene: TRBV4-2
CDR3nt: TGTGCCAGCAGCCAAGCCCGAGCCGGGAGGGCCACATACGAGCAGTACTTC
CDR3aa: CASSQARAGRATYEQYF

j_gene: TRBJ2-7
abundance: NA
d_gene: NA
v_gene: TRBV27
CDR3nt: TGTGCCAGCAGTCCGGGACCGAGGAGCTCCTACGAGCAGTACTTC
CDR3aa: CASSPGPRSSYEQYF

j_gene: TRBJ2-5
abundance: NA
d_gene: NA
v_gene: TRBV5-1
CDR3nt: TGCGCCAGCAGCTTCCTCCCTAGAGGGAAGGCCCAAGAGACCCAGTACTTC
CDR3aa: CASSFLPRGKAQETQYF

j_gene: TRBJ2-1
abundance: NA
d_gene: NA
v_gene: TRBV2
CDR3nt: TGTGCCAGCAGTGAAGTGGGAGTTCGGATCTATGAGCAGTTCTTC
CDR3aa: CASSEVGVRIYEQFF

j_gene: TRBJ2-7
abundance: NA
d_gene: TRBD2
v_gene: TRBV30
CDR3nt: TGTGCCTGGAGTGTGGGACTAGCGGACGAGCAGTACTTC
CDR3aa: CAWSVGLADEQYF

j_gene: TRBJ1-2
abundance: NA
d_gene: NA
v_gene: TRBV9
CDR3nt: TGTGCCAGCAGCGTAGCTCGAGTCATTGACCCTCCTATAGGAGATGGCTACACCTTC
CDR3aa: CASSVARVIDPPIGDGYTF

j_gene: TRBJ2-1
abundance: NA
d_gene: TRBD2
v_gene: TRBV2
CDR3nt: TGTGCCAGCAGGGGGACTAGCGGGTTCACCTACAATGAGCAGTTCTTC
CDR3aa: CASRGTSGFTYNEQFF

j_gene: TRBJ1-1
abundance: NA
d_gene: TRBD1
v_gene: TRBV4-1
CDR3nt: TGCGCCAGCAGGCCCGTCAGGGGGCTAAGGGGCACTGAAGCTTTCTTT
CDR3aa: CASRPVRGLRGTEAFF

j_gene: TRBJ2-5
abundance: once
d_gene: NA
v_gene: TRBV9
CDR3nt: TGTGCCAGCAGCGTAGAGGCAAGATTCGGGGAGACCCAGTACTTC
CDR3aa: CASSVEARFGETQYF

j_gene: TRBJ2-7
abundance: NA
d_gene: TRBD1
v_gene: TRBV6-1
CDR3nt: TGTGCCAGTCGGGACAGGCCATCCTACGAGCAGTACTTC
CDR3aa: CASRDRPSYEQYF

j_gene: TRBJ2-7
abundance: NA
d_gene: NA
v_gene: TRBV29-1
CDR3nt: TGCAGCGTTGAAGTTGCCCGGGTGGAGTACTTC
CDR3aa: CSVEVARVEYF

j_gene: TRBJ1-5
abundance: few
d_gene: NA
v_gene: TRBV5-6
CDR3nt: TGTGCCAGCAGCCCCTCCGAGGCTTCCCAGCCCCAGCATTTT
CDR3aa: CASSPSEASQPQHF